These T cell receptor beta chains were read from a single sample in a study of cytomegalovirus exposure and HLA in healthy donors. TCRdb's copy holds only in-frame clones and misses some; the assay was immunoSEQ multiplex PCR. Recorded here are roughly 100,000 clones; the top ten clones represent about 3%. The sequenced sample was PBMCs. Receptors originate from a man aged 35 to 55 in good health and CMV-seronegative. The CDR3 runs from the conserved cysteine through the conserved F or W. A D gene is named only where the DNA matches it firmly.

D gene,J gene,V gene,CDR3 protein,CDR3 DNA
.,TRBJ1-5,TRBV6-1,CASSEVPGGGNQPQHF,TGTGCCAGCAGTGAAGTCCCGGGCGGGGGCAATCAGCCCCAGCATTTT
.,TRBJ1-2,TRBV28,CASSLASYGYTF,TGTGCCAGCAGTTTAGCCAGCTATGGCTACACCTTC
TRBD2,TRBJ2-7,TRBV27,CASSPTSGRFYEQYF,TGTGCCAGCAGTCCTACTAGCGGGAGGTTTTACGAGCAGTACTTC
.,TRBJ1-5,TRBV7-9,CASSKREGSGQPQHF,TGTGCCAGCAGTAAAAGGGAGGGATCCGGACAGCCCCAGCATTTT
.,TRBJ1-4,TRBV18,CASSPTATNEKLFF,TGTGCCAGCTCCCCGACAGCAACTAATGAAAAACTGTTTTTT
TRBD1,TRBJ1-3,TRBV27,CASSWTGSNTIYF,TGTGCCAGCAGTTGGACAGGCTCAAACACCATATATTTT
TRBD1,TRBJ1-4,TRBV5-1,CASSFRGTGGEKLFF,TGCGCCAGCAGCTTCAGAGGGACAGGAGGTGAAAAACTGTTTTTT
TRBD1,TRBJ2-5,TRBV14,CASSLRTGGSQETQYF,TGTGCCAGCAGCCTAAGGACAGGGGGCAGCCAAGAGACCCAGTACTTC
.,TRBJ1-5,TRBV15,CATSRQQGSQPQHF,TGTGCCACCAGCAGACAACAGGGTTCTCAGCCCCAGCATTTT
.,TRBJ2-7,TRBV19,CASSPRLSSEQYF,TGTGCCAGTAGTCCAAGACTTTCCTCCGAGCAGTACTTC
TRBD2,TRBJ2-7,TRBV2,CASLGTLAGGLNSYEQYF,TGTGCCAGCTTGGGGACCCTAGCGGGGGGCCTCAACTCCTACGAGCAGTACTTC
TRBD1,TRBJ1-1,TRBV2,CASSEPTGTNTEAFF,TGTGCCAGCAGTGAGCCGACAGGGACGAACACTGAAGCTTTCTTT
TRBD2,TRBJ2-1,TRBV13,CASSLRLAGLNEQFF,TGTGCCAGCAGCTTAAGACTAGCGGGGTTGAATGAGCAGTTCTTC
.,TRBJ2-7,TRBV19,CASSAYRASSVEQYF,TGTGCCAGTAGTGCCTACAGGGCTAGTTCGGTCGAGCAGTACTTC
.,TRBJ1-5,TRBV5-1,CASSLEGASNQPQHF,TGCGCCAGCAGCTTGGAAGGGGCGAGCAATCAGCCCCAGCATTTT
TRBD2,TRBJ2-3,TRBV6-5,CASGSLAGKTDTQYF,TGTGCCAGCGGCTCACTAGCGGGGAAAACAGATACGCAGTATTTT